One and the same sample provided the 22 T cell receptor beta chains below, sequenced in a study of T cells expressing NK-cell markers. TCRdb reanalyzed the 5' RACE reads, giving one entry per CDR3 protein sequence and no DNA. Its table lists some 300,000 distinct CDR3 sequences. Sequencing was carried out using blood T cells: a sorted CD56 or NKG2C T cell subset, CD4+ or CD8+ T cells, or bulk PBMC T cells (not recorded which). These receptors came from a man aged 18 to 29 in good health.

The chain's CDR3 is CASSVARGEQFF. V is TRBV9 and J is TRBJ2-1; there is no DNA to check the TCRdb D call of TRBD1. Germline CDR1 SGDLS, CDR2 YYNGEE. The CDR3 totals 12 residues.

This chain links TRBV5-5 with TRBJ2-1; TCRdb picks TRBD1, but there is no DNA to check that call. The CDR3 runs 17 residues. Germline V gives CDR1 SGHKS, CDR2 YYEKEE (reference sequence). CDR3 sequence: CASSSLRTGWRINEQFF.

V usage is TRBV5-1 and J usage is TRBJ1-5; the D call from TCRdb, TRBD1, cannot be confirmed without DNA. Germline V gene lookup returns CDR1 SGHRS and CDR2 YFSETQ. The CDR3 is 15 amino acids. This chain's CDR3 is CASSLGTGVNQPQHF.

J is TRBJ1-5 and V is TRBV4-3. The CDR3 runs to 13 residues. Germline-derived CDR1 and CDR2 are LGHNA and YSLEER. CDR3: CASSQGIDQPQHF.

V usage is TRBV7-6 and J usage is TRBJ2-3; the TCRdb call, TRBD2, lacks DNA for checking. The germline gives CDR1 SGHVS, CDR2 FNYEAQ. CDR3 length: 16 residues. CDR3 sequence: CASSLSLAGGTDTQYF. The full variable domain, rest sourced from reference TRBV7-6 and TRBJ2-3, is GAGVSQSPRYKVTKRGQDVALRCDPISGHVSLYWYRQALGQGPEFLTYFNYEAQQDKSGLPNDRFSAERPEGSISTLTIQRTEQRDSAMYRCASSLSLAGGTDTQYFGPGTRLTVL.

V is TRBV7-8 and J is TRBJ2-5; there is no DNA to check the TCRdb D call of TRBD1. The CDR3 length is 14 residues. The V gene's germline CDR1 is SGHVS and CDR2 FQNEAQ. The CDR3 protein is CASSLKGAQETQYF.

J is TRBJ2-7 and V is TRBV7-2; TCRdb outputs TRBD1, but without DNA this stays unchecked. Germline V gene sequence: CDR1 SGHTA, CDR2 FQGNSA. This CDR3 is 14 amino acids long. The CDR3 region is CASSPVSARGEQYF.

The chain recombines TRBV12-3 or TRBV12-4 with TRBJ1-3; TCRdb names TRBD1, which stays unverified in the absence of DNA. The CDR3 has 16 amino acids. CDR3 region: CASSMDRGLLGNTIYF.

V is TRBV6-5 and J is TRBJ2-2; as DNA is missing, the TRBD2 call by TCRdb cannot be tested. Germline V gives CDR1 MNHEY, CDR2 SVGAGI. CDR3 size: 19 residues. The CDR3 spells CASSYLTSGTSLNTGELFF.

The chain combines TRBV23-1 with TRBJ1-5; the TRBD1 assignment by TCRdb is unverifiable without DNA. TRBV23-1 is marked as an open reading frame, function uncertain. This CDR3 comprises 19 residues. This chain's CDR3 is CASSRLNKNRDRVNQPQHF.

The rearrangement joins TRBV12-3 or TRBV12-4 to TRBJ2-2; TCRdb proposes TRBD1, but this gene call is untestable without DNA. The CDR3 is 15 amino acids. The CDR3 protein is CASSLSPGTFGELFF.

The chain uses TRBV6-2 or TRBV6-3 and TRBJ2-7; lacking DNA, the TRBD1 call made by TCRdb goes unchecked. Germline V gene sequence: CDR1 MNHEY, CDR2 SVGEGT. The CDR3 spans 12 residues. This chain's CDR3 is CASSNGAKEQYF.

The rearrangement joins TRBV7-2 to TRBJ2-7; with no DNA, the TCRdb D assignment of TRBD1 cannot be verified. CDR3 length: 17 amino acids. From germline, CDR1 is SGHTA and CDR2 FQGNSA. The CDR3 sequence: CASSLRQGGRSSYEQYF.

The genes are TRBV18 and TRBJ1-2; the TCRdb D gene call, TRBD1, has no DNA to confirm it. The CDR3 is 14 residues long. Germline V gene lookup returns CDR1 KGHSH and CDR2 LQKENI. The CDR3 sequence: CASSRTDRDYGYTF.

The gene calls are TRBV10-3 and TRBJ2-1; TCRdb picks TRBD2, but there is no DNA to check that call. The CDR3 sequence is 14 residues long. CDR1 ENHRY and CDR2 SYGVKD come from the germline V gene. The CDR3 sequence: CASQAETPYNEQFF.

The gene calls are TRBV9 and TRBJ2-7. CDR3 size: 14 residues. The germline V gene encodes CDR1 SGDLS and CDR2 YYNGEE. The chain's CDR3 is CASSVSAEAYEQYF. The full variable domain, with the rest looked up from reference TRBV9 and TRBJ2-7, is DSGVTQTPKHLITATGQRVTLRCSPRSGDLSVYWYQQSLDQGLQFLIQYYNGEERAKGNILERFSAQQFPDLHSELNLSSLELGDSALYFCASSVSAEAYEQYFGPGTRLTVT.

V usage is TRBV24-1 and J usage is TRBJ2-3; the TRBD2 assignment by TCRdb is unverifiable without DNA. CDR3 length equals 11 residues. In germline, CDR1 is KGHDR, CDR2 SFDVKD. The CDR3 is CATAAGDTQYF.

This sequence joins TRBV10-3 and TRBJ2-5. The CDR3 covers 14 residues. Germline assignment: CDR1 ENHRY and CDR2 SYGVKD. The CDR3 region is CAISESLGAETQYF.

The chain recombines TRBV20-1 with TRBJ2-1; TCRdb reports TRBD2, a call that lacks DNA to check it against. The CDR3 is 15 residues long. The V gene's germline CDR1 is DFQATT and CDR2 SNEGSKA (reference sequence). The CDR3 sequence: CSAGRAQRISNEQFF.

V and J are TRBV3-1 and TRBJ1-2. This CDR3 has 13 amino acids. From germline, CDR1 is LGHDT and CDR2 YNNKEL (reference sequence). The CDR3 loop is CASSPPNKGGYTF.

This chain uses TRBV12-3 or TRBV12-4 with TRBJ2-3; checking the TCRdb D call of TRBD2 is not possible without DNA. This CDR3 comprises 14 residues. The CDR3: CASSHRDSPYTQYF.

This CDR3 is CASSLSSGIQNIQYF. The chain is built from TRBV5-1 and TRBJ2-4; TCRdb gives TRBD1 as the D gene, but with no DNA this cannot be confirmed. Germline assignment: CDR1 SGHRS and CDR2 YFSETQ. The CDR3 covers 15 residues.